This entry features one T cell receptor (beta chain) sequence. The antigen remains undetermined. These data are taken from a study of cytomegalovirus exposure and HLA in healthy donors. Whole-study results and caveats: In a later analysis, fewer than 20,000 TCR beta sequences were associated with HLA alleles at 0.05 false discovery rate.

Germline CDR1 and CDR2: MDHEN and SYDVKM. The CDR3 has 12 amino acids. Germline trimming cut 7 bases from V and 5 bases from J; bases unmatched to any gene: 4. Primers included in the PCR were 60 Vbeta and 13 Jbeta primers. Libraries were prepared by immunoSEQ multiplex PCR; TCRdb keeps only in-frame clonotypes and omits some of them. The ten most abundant clones cover roughly 2.6% of a sample with about 140,000 clones. Sequencing input: PBMCs. This sequence joins TRBV28 and TRBJ1-1, with 7 bases matching TRBD1. The sequence was obtained from a man aged 40-49 years in good health and CMV-seronegative. The CDR3 region has the DNA TGTGCCAGCATAATGACAGGGACTGAAGCTTTCTTT. It codes for CASIMTGTEAFF.